The clone carrying this TCR beta chain was detected a few times. What it recognizes is unknown. Per sample, no less than 6 micrograms of total RNA were extracted. The sample belongs to a study of blood T cells in healthy people across ages. The CDR3 is 14 residues long. Looked up from germline, CDR1 is MNHEY and CDR2 is SVGEGT. The germline V and J ends were trimmed by 4 bases and 10 bases, with 17 bases remaining between them. Then a second PCR, running about 6 to 11 cycles, was carried out with a sample-barcoded 5' primer and a J-beta primer mix. TCRdb processed the 5' RACE reads anew with MiXCR; each CDR3 protein has one entry. The sample has some 1.4 million distinct CDR3 sequences, around 39% seen once; the top ten hold 7% to 9%. Study-wide results and caveats: Long-lived donors had more naive CD4+ cells and higher diversity than aged donors.

The chain carries TRBV6-2 or TRBV6-3 and TRBJ2-1; weak D call: TRBD2 (5 bases). The sequencing input was blood. The sequence derives from a woman in her late teens or twenties in good health. The CDR3 reads CASSSLSEAGEQFF. In DNA, the CDR3 is TGTGCCAGCAGTTCTCTTAGCGAGGCCGGAGAGCAGTTCTTC.